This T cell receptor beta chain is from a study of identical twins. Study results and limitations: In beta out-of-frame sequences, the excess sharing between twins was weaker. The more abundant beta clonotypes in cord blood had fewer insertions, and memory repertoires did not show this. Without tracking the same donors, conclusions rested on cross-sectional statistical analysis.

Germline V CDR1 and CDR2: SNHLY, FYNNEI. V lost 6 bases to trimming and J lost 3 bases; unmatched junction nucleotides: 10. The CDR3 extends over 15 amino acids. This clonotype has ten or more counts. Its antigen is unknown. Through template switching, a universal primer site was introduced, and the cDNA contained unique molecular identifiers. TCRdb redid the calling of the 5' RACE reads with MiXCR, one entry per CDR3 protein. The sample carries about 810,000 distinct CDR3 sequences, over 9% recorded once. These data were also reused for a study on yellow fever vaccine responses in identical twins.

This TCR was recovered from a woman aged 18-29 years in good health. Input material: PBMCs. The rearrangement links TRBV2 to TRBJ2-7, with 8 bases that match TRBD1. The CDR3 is CASSLGQGSFYEQYV. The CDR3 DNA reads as TGTGCCAGCAGCCTCGGACAGGGTAGTTTCTACGAGCAGTACGTC.